This T cell receptor beta chain appears in the sequencing data of a study of OX40 agonist ivuxolimab in advanced cancers. Whole-study context: The group had a mean age of around 60 years, ranged from roughly 20 to 80, and was 80% to 85% male.

The germline V and J ends were trimmed by 3 bases and 1 base, with 3 bases remaining between them. The germline V gene has CDR1 GTSNPN and CDR2 SVGIG (reference sequence). The CDR3 is 11 amino acids. This clone appeared a few times. Clones were read by immunoSEQ multiplex PCR, and TCRdb kept only the in-frame ones, dropping some. This sample has roughly 61,000 clones, with 80% to 90% found just once. Sequences were derived from CD4+ or CD8+ T cells sorted from blood, sampled in a trial of the OX40 agonist ivuxolimab. The chain has TRBV30 and TRBJ1-1; D not resolved. The clonotype was recovered from an adult with an advanced solid tumor such as melanoma, head and neck, liver or kidney cancer. This CDR3 is CAWSKNTEAFF. CDR3 nucleotide sequence: TGTGCCTGGAGCAAGAACACTGAAGCTTTCTTT.